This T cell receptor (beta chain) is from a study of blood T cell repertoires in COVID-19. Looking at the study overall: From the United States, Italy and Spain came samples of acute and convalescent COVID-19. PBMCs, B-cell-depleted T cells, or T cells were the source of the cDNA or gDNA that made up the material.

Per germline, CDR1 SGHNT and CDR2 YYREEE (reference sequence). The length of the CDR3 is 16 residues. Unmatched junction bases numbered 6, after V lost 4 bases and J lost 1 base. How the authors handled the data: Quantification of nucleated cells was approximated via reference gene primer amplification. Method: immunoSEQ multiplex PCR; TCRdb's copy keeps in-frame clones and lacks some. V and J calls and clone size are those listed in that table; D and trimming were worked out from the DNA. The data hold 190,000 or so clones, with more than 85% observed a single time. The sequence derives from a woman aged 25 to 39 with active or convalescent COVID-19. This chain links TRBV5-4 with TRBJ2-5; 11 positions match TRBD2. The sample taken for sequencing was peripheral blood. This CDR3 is CASSPGLAGPQETQYF. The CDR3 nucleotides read TGTGCCAGCAGCCCCGGACTAGCGGGTCCCCAAGAGACCCAGTACTTC. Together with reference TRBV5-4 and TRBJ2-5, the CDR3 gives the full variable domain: ETGVTQSPTHLIKTRGQQVTLRCSSQSGHNTVSWYQQALGQGPQFIFQYYREEENGRGNFPPRFSGLQFPNYSSELNVNALELDDSALYLCASSPGLAGPQETQYFGPGTRLLVL.